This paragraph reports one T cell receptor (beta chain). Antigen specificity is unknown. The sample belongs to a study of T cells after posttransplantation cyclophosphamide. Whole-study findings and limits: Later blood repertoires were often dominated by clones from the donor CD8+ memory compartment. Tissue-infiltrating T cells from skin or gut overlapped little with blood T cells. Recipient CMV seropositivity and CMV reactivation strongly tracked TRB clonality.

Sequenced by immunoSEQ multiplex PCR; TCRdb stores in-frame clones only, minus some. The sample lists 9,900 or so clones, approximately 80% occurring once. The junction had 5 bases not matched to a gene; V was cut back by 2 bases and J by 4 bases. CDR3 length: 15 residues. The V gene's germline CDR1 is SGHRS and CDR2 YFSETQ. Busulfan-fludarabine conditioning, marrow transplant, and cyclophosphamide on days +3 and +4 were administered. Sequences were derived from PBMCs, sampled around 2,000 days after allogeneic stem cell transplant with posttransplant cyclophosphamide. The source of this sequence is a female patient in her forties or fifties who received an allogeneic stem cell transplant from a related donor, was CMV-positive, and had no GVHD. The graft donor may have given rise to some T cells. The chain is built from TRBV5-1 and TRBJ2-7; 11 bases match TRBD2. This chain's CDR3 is CASSFTSGSVYEQYF. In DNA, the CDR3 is TGCGCCAGCAGCTTCACTAGCGGGAGCGTTTACGAGCAGTACTTC.